The 24 T cell receptor beta chains in this list originate from one sample, sequenced in a study of circulating tumor DNA in untreated peripheral T-cell lymphoma. Data came from immunoSEQ multiplex PCR; TCRdb stores just in-frame clones and leaves some out. The profile shows approximately 520 clones, 70% to 80% of them singletons. The sequenced material came from cell-free DNA from blood serum. The receptors here all came from a human donor with peripheral T-cell lymphoma.

This clone was seen a handful of times. This chain uses TRBV19 with TRBJ2-7; D remains unclear. CDR3 length: 11 amino acids. The ends were cut back, 7 bases at V and 12 bases at J, with 16 bases in the middle. Germline CDR1 is LNHDA and CDR2 is SQIVND (reference sequence). CDR3 sequence reads: CASTGSAAMYF. DNA of the CDR3: TGTGCCAGTACGGGTTCGGCTGCCATGTACTTC.

Notes on this clone: One end of the junction is discordant with germline, which a read error may explain. This rearrangement joins TRBV7-2 to TRBJ2-1, with D tentatively TRBD2 (6 bases). Germline V gene data show CDR1 as SGHTA and CDR2 as FQGNSA. CDR3 size: 18 residues. The DNA of the CDR3 is TGTGCCAGCAGCTTAGCCGCGGGAACCGGCTCTCCCTATAATGAGCAGTTCTTC. Its translation is CASSLAAGTGSPYNEQFF.

The rearrangement joins TRBV6-4 to TRBJ2-1, with 9 bases identical to TRBD1. V was pared by 4 bases and J by 6 bases, with 4 bases of the junction left unmatched. The germline CDR1 and CDR2 sequences are MRHNA and SNTAGT. CDR3 size: 14 residues. This chain's CDR3 is CASSGGTGSNEQFF. Here the CDR3 DNA reads TGTGCCAGCAGTGGGGGGACAGGGAGCAATGAGCAGTTCTTC.

This clone was seen only once. The chain links TRBV5-4 to TRBJ1-2; the D is unclear. The germline gives CDR1 SGHNT, CDR2 YYREEE (reference sequence). V dropped 2 bases and J dropped 7 bases, with 15 bases sitting between them. The CDR3 consists of 14 residues. CDR3: CASSLVGRSGGYTF. The CDR3 bases are TGTGCCAGCAGCTTAGTGGGGAGGTCCGGTGGCTACACCTTC.

This chain connects TRBV28 to TRBJ2-1, with a weak D call TRBD1 (6 bases). Looked up from germline, CDR1 is MDHEN and CDR2 is SYDVKM. V was cut by 3 bases and J by 8 bases, with 23 bases left in between. This CDR3 has 17 residues. The CDR3, as DNA: TGTGCCAGCAGTTTCGTCGGTTCGGGACACGGAACTGATGAGCAGTTCTTC. Protein: CASSFVGSGHGTDEQFF.

V is TRBV5-1 and J is TRBJ1-1, with 7 bases lining up with TRBD1. Germline V lookup: CDR1 SGHRS, CDR2 YFSETQ. The trim removed 6 bases at V and 6 bases at J, leaving 11 bases unmatched. The CDR3 covers 14 residues. CDR3 sequence (DNA): TGCGCCAGCATGAGCGAACAGGGGAGGGCTGAAGCTTTCTTT. Translating gives CASMSEQGRAEAFF.

CDR3 in DNA: TGTGCCAGCAGGTTTCCGGGACAAAACACAGATACGCAGTATTTT. This encodes CASRFPGQNTDTQYF. The chain employs TRBV7-9 and TRBJ2-3, with D perhaps TRBD1 (6 bases). CDR3 length: 15 amino acids. V shed 6 bases and J shed 2 bases, with 15 bases lying between them. Germline V lookup: CDR1 SEHNR, CDR2 FQNEAQ (reference sequence).

The rearrangement joins TRBV2 to TRBJ2-3; D remains unclear. With 8 bases removed from V and 4 bases from J, the gap between germline ends came to 4 bases. CDR1 is SNHLY, CDR2 FYNNEI, per germline. The CDR3 sequence is 10 residues long. The CDR3 here is CASVADTQYF. The CDR3 DNA is TGTGCCAGCGTTGCAGATACGCAGTATTTT.

The V call is TRBV2, the J call TRBJ2-3; no definite D call. The CDR3 extends over 13 amino acids. Trimming cost V 5 bases and J 0 bases, with 6 bases left between them. Germline V CDR1 and CDR2: SNHLY, FYNNEI. CDR3 residues: CASSRESTDTQYF. CDR3 DNA sequence: TGTGCCAGCAGTAGGGAAAGCACAGATACGCAGTATTTT.

The chain uses TRBV27 and TRBJ2-1; 9 bases map to TRBD1. V was clipped by 5 bases and J by 7 bases; unmatched bases: 0. Germline V CDR1 and CDR2: MNHEY, SMNVEV (reference sequence). The CDR3 consists of 12 residues. The CDR3 here is CASSGQGNEQFF. DNA for the CDR3: TGTGCCAGCAGTGGACAGGGGAATGAGCAGTTCTTC.

DNA of the CDR3: TGTGCCAGCAGCTCGATACTACGGGACAGCTGGGAAAAACTGTTTTTT. Its protein product is CASSSILRDSWEKLFF. This chain joins TRBV5-8 and TRBJ1-4; 7 bases agree with TRBD1. Germline V gives CDR1 SGHTS, CDR2 YDEGEE. V gave up 3 bases and J gave up 8 bases; unmatched junction bases: 13. The CDR3 is made up of 16 amino acids.

V and J are TRBV5-1 and TRBJ1-5, with D perhaps matching TRBD1 (5 bases). In germline, CDR1 is SGHRS, CDR2 YFSETQ. V was cut by 3 bases and J by 6 bases, with 10 bases left in between. The CDR3 consists of 13 residues. The CDR3 is CASSWGVGQPQHF. CDR3 DNA sequence: TGCGCCAGCAGCTGGGGGGTTGGTCAGCCCCAGCATTTT. The full variable domain, with the rest looked up from reference TRBV5-1 and TRBJ1-5, is KAGVTQTPRYLIKTRGQQVTLSCSPISGHRSVSWYQQTPGQGLQFLFEYFSETQRNKGNFPGRFSGRQFSNSRSEMNVSTLELGDSALYLCASSWGVGQPQHFGDGTRLSIL.

The genes are TRBV27 and TRBJ2-7; maybe TRBD1 (5 bases). The germline V and J ends were trimmed by 3 bases and 2 bases, with 20 bases remaining between them. The CDR3 is 17 amino acids. Germline CDR1 is MNHEY and CDR2 is SMNVEV (reference sequence). DNA of the CDR3: TGTGCCAGCAGTTTTAGAACTGGAAGGGGAACCCCCTACGAGCAGTACTTC. Translating gives CASSFRTGRGTPYEQYF.

This clone appeared a few times. The chain has TRBV29-1 and TRBJ2-4, with D possibly TRBD2 on 6 matching bases. Between the trimmed V and J ends, which lost 0 bases and 7 bases, there was a span of 16 bases. CDR3 size: 15 residues. In germline, CDR1 is SQVTM, CDR2 ANQGSEA. The chain's CDR3 is CSVEDREAGRNIQYF. The CDR3, as DNA: TGCAGCGTTGAAGATAGGGAGGCAGGGAGGAACATTCAGTACTTC. Looking up the rest from reference TRBV29-1 and TRBJ2-4 gives the full variable domain: SAVISQKPSRDICQRGTSLTIQCQVDSQVTMMFWYRQQPGQSLTLIATANQGSEATYESGFVIDKFPISRPNLTFSTLTVSNMSPEDSSIYLCSVEDREAGRNIQYFGAGTRLSVL.

The rearrangement joins TRBV28 to TRBJ2-7; 11 bases agree with TRBD2. J gave up 3 bases and V 4 bases, and 8 bases lay outside the gene matches. This CDR3 is 16 amino acids long. The germline CDR1 and CDR2 sequences are MDHEN and SYDVKM. Written as DNA, the CDR3 is TGTGCCAGCAGTTGGTTAGCGGGAGGGTCCAGCTACGAGCAGTACTTC. This codes for CASSWLAGGSSYEQYF.

V gene TRBV28 combines with J gene TRBJ1-6; D gene unclear. The CDR3 loop spans 14 amino acids. CDR1 is MDHEN, CDR2 SYDVKM, per germline. The V gene lost 3 bases and the J gene lost 5 bases, with 8 bases spanning the gap. The CDR3: CASSFIRHNSPLHF. Here the CDR3 DNA reads TGTGCCAGCAGTTTCATCCGTCATAATTCACCCCTCCACTTT.

The chain couples TRBV27 to TRBJ2-2; 8 nucleotides line up with TRBD1. Germline V gene sequence: CDR1 MNHEY, CDR2 SMNVEV (reference sequence). V lost 7 bases to trimming and J lost 5 bases; unmatched junction nucleotides: 27. This CDR3 comprises 21 residues. The CDR3 region is CASILRGSGQGPLRMTGELFF. The CDR3 bases are TGTGCCAGCATATTAAGGGGGAGTGGACAGGGACCACTCCGAATGACCGGGGAGCTGTTTTTT.

The chain uses TRBV13 and TRBJ1-1; possibly TRBD1 for D (5 bases). V was cut by 2 bases and J by 11 bases, with 9 bases left in between. The germline CDR1 and CDR2 sequences are PRHDT and FYEKMQ (reference sequence). The CDR3 consists of 11 residues. The CDR3 DNA reads TGTGCCAGCAGCTTAATGGGGACGGCTTTCTTT. The encoded protein is CASSLMGTAFF.

CDR3 DNA sequence: TGTGCCAGCTCCCACAGTAGCTCTGGGGCCAACGTCCTGACTTTC. It yields the protein CASSHSSSGANVLTF. The V and J genes are TRBV18 and TRBJ2-6; D gene ambiguous. The CDR3 contains 15 residues. With 6 bases removed from V and 0 bases from J, the gap between germline ends came to 9 bases. CDR1 is KGHSH and CDR2 is LQKENI in the germline V gene.

The rearrangement links TRBV7-8 to TRBJ2-7, with TRBD1 identical over 7 bases. The CDR3 loop spans 12 amino acids. The V and J ends lost 5 bases and 4 bases, in that order; junction bases with no gene match: 2. CDR1 SGHVS and CDR2 FQNEAQ come from the germline V gene. The chain's CDR3 is CASSGDRYEQYV. The CDR3 nucleotides are TGTGCCAGCAGCGGGGACAGATACGAGCAGTACGTC.

This clone was picked up one time. The CDR3 reads CASSMNLGDTEAFF. CDR3 nucleotide sequence: TGTGCCAGTAGTATGAACTTGGGGGACACTGAAGCTTTCTTT. This chain uses TRBV19 with TRBJ1-1, with D possibly TRBD1 on 5 matching bases. The CDR3 is 14 residues long. Trimming shortened V by 3 bases and J by 3 bases, and 11 bases separated the two germline ends. Germline CDR1 reads LNHDA; CDR2 reads SQIVND (reference sequence).

The CDR3 DNA sequence: TGTGCCAGCAGTGAGGGAACTGAAGCTTTCTTT. It is translated as CASSEGTEAFF. This rearrangement joins TRBV27 to TRBJ1-1; D is unresolved. The CDR3 consists of 11 residues. The V gene's germline CDR1 is MNHEY and CDR2 SMNVEV (reference sequence). Between the trimmed V and J ends, which lost 5 bases and 5 bases, there was a span of 6 bases.

V usage is TRBV2 and J usage is TRBJ1-1; 8 bases line up with TRBD1. The CDR3 runs to 12 residues. Germline values: CDR1 SNHLY, CDR2 FYNNEI. Unmatched junction bases numbered 7, after V lost 6 bases and J lost 10 bases. The CDR3 region is CASRTGDLRAFF. CDR3 bases: TGTGCCAGCAGGACAGGGGACCTCAGAGCTTTCTTT.

The chain uses TRBV16 and TRBJ2-5; D gene uncertain. Per the germline V gene, CDR1 is KGHSY and CDR2 is FQNENV. V was clipped by 1 base and J by 4 bases, with 4 bases between them. CDR3 length equals 12 residues. The CDR3 sequence is CASSQLGETQYF. The CDR3 region has the DNA TGTGCCAGCAGCCAATTAGGAGAGACCCAGTACTTC.